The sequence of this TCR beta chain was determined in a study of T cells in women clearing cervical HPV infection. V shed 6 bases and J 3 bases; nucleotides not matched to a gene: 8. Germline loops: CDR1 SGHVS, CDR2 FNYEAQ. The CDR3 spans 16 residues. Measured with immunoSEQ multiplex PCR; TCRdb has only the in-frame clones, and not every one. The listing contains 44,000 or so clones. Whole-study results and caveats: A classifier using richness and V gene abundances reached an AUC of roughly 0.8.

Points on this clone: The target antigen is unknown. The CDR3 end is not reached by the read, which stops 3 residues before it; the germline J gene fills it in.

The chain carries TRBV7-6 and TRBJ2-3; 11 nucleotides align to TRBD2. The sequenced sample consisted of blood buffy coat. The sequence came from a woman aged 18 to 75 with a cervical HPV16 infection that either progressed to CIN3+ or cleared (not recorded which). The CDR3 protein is CASSLMTSGATDTQYF. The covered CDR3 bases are TGTGCCAGCAGTTTAATGACTAGCGGGGCAACAGATACG.